This entry features one T cell receptor beta chain sequence. This entry is derived from a study of control samples from healthy donors and cancer patients. The data were produced by immunoSEQ multiplex PCR, yet TCRdb's version contains in-frame clones alone and is incomplete. This sample has just over 20,000 clones, with around four fifths found just once. This CDR3 contains 16 residues. Looked up from germline, CDR1 is DFQATT and CDR2 is SNEGSKA (reference sequence). Trimming removed 3 bases at V and 3 bases at J, with 20 bases between. The receptor comes from a man between 60 and 70 years old with colorectal cancer. This chain links TRBV20-1 with TRBJ1-1; possibly TRBD1 for D (5 bases). Sequencing was done on a sample of PBMCs. CDR3: CSASWGGGELDTEAFF. CDR3 nucleotides: TGCAGTGCTAGTTGGGGCGGGGGGGAGTTGGACACTGAAGCTTTCTTT.